The rows below give T cell receptor beta chains drawn from one sample of a study of shared clonotypes between healthy human individuals. Method: immunoSEQ multiplex PCR; TCRdb's copy keeps in-frame clones and lacks some. The sample gives 1.5 million to 1.9 million clones, 95% to 99% of which show up once; approximately 0.45% is in the top ten. Sequenced: naive CD4+ T cells sorted from blood. The receptors originated from a man aged 25 to 40 in good health. The CDR3 runs from the conserved cysteine through the conserved F or W. A D gene is named only where the DNA matches it firmly. Size is omitted from some rows. Given values are once, few, many or a class for expanded clones.

v_call	j_call	clone_size	d_call	cdr3_nt	cdr3_aa
TRBV9	TRBJ2-1	-	-	TGTGCCAGCAGCGCCAATGCCTACAATGAGCAGTTCTTC	CASSANAYNEQFF
TRBV7-2	TRBJ2-7	-	TRBD2	TGTGCCAGCAGCTTAGCGCGACTAGCGGGTCCCTACGAGCAGTACTTC	CASSLARLAGPYEQYF
TRBV29-1	TRBJ2-1	once	TRBD1	TGCAGCGTTGCCCACGGGACAGGGTCCGATGAGCAGTTCTTC	CSVAHGTGSDEQFF
TRBV5-1	TRBJ1-1	-	TRBD1	TGCGCCAGCAGCTGCCGGGACAGGGGGTGTACTGAAGCTTTCTTT	CASSCRDRGCTEAFF
TRBV7-9	TRBJ2-3	-	TRBD2	TGTGCCAGCAGCTTTATTGCGGGCGTTGGGGAGGGGACGCAGTATTTT	CASSFIAGVGEGTQYF
TRBV5-5	TRBJ1-1	-	-	TGTGCCAGCAGCTTGGTTGTGGGCACTGAAGCTTTCTTT	CASSLVVGTEAFF
TRBV5-1	TRBJ2-2	-	TRBD1	TGCGCCAGCAGCGGGGACAGAGGGGACACCGGGGAGCTGTTTTTT	CASSGDRGDTGELFF
TRBV6-1	TRBJ2-7	-	-	TGTGCCAGTCTAAATGTGGGGGGTCTACTGGAGCAGTACTTC	CASLNVGGLLEQYF
TRBV5-4	TRBJ2-3	-	-	TGTGCCAGCAGCTCTACCACAGATACGCAGTATTTT	CASSSTTDTQYF
TRBV18	TRBJ1-3	-	-	TGTGCCAGCCCTCAGTTGCTGAGCTCTGGAAACACCATATATTTT	CASPQLLSSGNTIYF
TRBV19	TRBJ1-1	-	-	TGTGCCAGTAGTAGGTACCGGGACCATAACACTGAAGCTTTCTTT	CASSRYRDHNTEAFF
TRBV7-8	TRBJ1-4	-	-	TGTGCCAGCAGCTTGACAGTTATGGGTGAAAAACTGTTTTTT	CASSLTVMGEKLFF
TRBV5-8	TRBJ1-5	-	TRBD1	TGTGCCAGCAGCTGGGACAGAAATCAGCCCCAGCATTTT	CASSWDRNQPQHF
TRBV5-4	TRBJ2-5	-	-	TGTGCCAGCAGTTCAAAGCAGTCAGAGACCCAGTACTTC	CASSSKQSETQYF
TRBV6-6	TRBJ2-2	-	-	TGTGCCAGCAGTTACTTTCAGAAAAACACCGGGGAGCTGTTTTTT	CASSYFQKNTGELFF
TRBV6-1	TRBJ2-1	once	-	TGTGCCGGTCTGGAAAGCTCCTACAATGAGCAGTTCTTC	CAGLESSYNEQFF
TRBV19	TRBJ2-2	once	-	TGTGCCAGTAGTATTCCAGGGTTTAGCACCGGGGAGCTGTTTTTT	CASSIPGFSTGELFF
TRBV5-4	TRBJ2-7	-	-	TGTGCCAGCAGCTTGAGTCAGGCCTACGAGCAGTACTTC	CASSLSQAYEQYF
TRBV4-1	TRBJ2-3	-	TRBD1	TGCGCCAGCAGCTACCTGACAGGGAGCACAGATACGCAGTATTTT	CASSYLTGSTDTQYF
TRBV13	TRBJ2-1	-	TRBD2	TGTGCCAGCAGCCGCCCGACTAGCTTTCGCAATGAGCAGTTCTTC	CASSRPTSFRNEQFF
TRBV9	TRBJ2-1	-	-	TGTGCCAGCAGCGTAGGGCCCGGGAGCGGAAATAATGAGCAGTTCTTC	CASSVGPGSGNNEQFF
TRBV19	TRBJ1-2	-	TRBD1	TGTGCCAGTACCCTAGACAGGGCGCAGGCTAACTATGGCTACACCTTC	CASTLDRAQANYGYTF
TRBV29-1	TRBJ1-1	-	-	TGCAGCGTTAGGACGGGAGGGACTGAAGCTTTCTTT	CSVRTGGTEAFF
TRBV11-2	TRBJ2-3	-	-	TGTGCCAGCAGCTTAGTTTGGCGCCCAAGTGGGGTTGATACGCAGTATTTT	CASSLVWRPSGVDTQYF
TRBV18	TRBJ2-7	-	-	TGTGCCAGCTCAGGTACCGGGTCCTCGGACGAGCAGTACTTC	CASSGTGSSDEQYF
TRBV5-1	TRBJ2-7	-	TRBD2	TGCGCCAGCAGCTGGACTAGCGGGAGGGACCTCGAGCAGTACTTC	CASSWTSGRDLEQYF
TRBV9	TRBJ1-2	-	-	TGTGCCAGCAACTCCCGGGACGGTTATAATGGCTACACCTTC	CASNSRDGYNGYTF
TRBV18	TRBJ2-6	-	-	TGTGCCAGCTCAACACTCCGTGGCACGGGGGCCAACGTCCTGACTTTC	CASSTLRGTGANVLTF
TRBV29-1	TRBJ1-3	-	-	TGCAGCGTTGAAAATGGACACGGATCTGGAAACACCATATATTTT	CSVENGHGSGNTIYF
TRBV6-1	TRBJ1-1	-	-	TGTGCCAGCAGTGCCTCAGGGACGACTGAAGCTTTCTTT	CASSASGTTEAFF
TRBV5-1	TRBJ2-3	-	-	TGCGCCAGCAGCCCAAACCCCGGACCGGTACGCACAGATACGCAGTATTTT	CASSPNPGPVRTDTQYF
TRBV28	TRBJ1-1	-	-	TGTGCCAGCAGTTCGGGTCCTAAGGGGGCTTTCTTT	CASSSGPKGAFF
TRBV4-3	TRBJ2-4	-	TRBD2	TGCGCCAGCAGCCAAGATCTCGGGGGGAACAAAAACATTCAGTACTTC	CASSQDLGGNKNIQYF
TRBV19	TRBJ1-5	-	TRBD1	TGTGCCAGTAGTATGACGTGGCAGGGGGCTTATCAGCCCCAGCATTTT	CASSMTWQGAYQPQHF
TRBV5-4	TRBJ2-1	-	TRBD2	TGTGCCAGCAGCTTCGCGGGAGTCTACAATGAGCAGTTCTTC	CASSFAGVYNEQFF
TRBV6-5	TRBJ2-1	-	-	TGTGCCAGCAGCCTGAACAATGAGCAGTTCTTC	CASSLNNEQFF
TRBV11-2	TRBJ2-7	-	TRBD1	TGTGCCAGCAGTCGGACAGGGGGATCCTACGAGCAGTACTTC	CASSRTGGSYEQYF
TRBV10-3	TRBJ2-2	-	TRBD2	TGTGCCATCAAGGCGGGAGGGAACACCGGGGAGCTGTTTTTT	CAIKAGGNTGELFF
TRBV11-2	TRBJ2-3	-	TRBD2	TGTGCCAGCAGCTTAGGGTTAGCGGGGCTAGATACGCAGTATTTT	CASSLGLAGLDTQYF
TRBV11-2	TRBJ2-2	once	-	TGTGCCAGCAGAAGTAGGTCCTGGGGCGACACCGGGGAGCTGTTTTTT	CASRSRSWGDTGELFF
TRBV18	TRBJ2-1	-	-	TGTGCCAGCTCACCACCGGGCCCCGGTGAGCAGTTCTTC	CASSPPGPGEQFF
TRBV5-1	TRBJ2-7	once	TRBD2	TGCGCCAGCAGCTTTACTAGCGGGAGCTACGAGCAGTACTTC	CASSFTSGSYEQYF
TRBV6-5	TRBJ1-1	-	-	TGTGCCAGCAGTTACTCTGTCAGCTTGAACACTGAAGCTTTCTTT	CASSYSVSLNTEAFF
TRBV5-6	TRBJ2-3	-	TRBD2	TGTGCCAGCAGCTTGATTGGGACTAGCGAGACTAGCACAGATACGCAGTATTTT	CASSLIGTSETSTDTQYF
TRBV4-1	TRBJ2-7	-	-	TGCGCCAGCAGCCAAGTCTCAGGCTCGGGGCCCTACGAGCAGTACTTC	CASSQVSGSGPYEQYF
TRBV27	TRBJ2-7	-	-	TGTGCCAGCTCAACGGCACTACCTCCCTACGAGCAGTACTTC	CASSTALPPYEQYF
TRBV6-4	TRBJ2-2	-	TRBD2	TGTGCCAGCAGTGGGCTAGCGGGAGGCACCGGGGAGCTGTTTTTT	CASSGLAGGTGELFF